This TCR beta chain was recovered during a study of T cells in Graves' hyperthyroidism and ophthalmopathy. Study-wide findings and caveats: Most clonotypes expanded in thyroid above 0.001 were likewise present in blood. Model output signaled ophthalmopathy a median around 6.9 months ahead of onset.

This clonotype has more than one count but fewer than ten. Its antigen is as yet unknown. Any patient presenting with uncontrolled infection, other autoimmune disease, pregnancy or lactation was left out. Fresh peripheral blood, about 10 ml of it, supplied the PBMCs. Regions amplified from RNA transcripts were the TCR beta CDR3 regions. An initial round of RT-PCR targeting the TCR CDR3 relied on the HTBI primer set. TCRdb recomputed calls from the multiplex PCR reads with MiXCR, one row per CDR3 protein. The table records around 530,000 distinct CDR3 sequences, more than 15% of them present only once. Trimming at V came to 5 bases and at J to 7 bases, leaving 10 bases not matched to a gene. CDR1 SGHTA and CDR2 FQGNSA come from the germline V gene. This CDR3 spans 14 amino acids.

The receptor was derived from a woman between 18 and 30 years old with Graves' ophthalmopathy. Sequenced input: blood. V gene TRBV7-2 combines with J gene TRBJ1-2; 7 bases agree with TRBD1. The CDR3 nucleotides are TGTGCCAGCAGCGGGACAGCGGGACCGGGTGGCTACACCTTC. This sequence encodes CASSGTAGPGGYTF.